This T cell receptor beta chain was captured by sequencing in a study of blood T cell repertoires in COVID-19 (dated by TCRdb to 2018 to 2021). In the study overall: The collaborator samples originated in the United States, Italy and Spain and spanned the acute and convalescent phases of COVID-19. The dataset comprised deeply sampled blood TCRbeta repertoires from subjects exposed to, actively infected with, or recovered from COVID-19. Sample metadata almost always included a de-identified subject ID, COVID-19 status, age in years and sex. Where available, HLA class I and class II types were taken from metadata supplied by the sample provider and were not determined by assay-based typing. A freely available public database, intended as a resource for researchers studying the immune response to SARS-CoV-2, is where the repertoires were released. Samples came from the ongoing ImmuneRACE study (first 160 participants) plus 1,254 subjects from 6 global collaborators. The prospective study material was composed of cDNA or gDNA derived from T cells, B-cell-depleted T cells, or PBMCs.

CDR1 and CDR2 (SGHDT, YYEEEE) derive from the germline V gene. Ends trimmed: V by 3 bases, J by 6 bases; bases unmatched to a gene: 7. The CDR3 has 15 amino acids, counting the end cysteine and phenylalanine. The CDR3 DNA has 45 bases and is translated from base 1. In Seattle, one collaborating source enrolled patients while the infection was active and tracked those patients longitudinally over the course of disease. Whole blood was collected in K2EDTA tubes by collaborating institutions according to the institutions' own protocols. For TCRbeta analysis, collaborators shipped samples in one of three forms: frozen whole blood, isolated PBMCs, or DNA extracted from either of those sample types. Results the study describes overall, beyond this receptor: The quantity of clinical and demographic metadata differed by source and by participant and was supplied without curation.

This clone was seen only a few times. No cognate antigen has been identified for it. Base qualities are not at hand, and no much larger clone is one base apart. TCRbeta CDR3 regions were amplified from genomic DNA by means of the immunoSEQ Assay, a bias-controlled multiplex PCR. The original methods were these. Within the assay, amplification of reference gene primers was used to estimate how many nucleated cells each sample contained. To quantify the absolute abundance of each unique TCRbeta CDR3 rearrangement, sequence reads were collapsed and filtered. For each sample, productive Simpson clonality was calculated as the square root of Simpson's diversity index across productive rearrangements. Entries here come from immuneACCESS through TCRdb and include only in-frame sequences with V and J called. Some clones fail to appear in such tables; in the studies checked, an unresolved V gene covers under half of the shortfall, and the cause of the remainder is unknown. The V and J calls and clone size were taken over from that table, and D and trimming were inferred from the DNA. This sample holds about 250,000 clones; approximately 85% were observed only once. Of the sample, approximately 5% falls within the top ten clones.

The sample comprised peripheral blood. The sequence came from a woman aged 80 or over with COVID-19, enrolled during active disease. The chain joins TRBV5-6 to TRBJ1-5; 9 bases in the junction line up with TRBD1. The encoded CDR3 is CASSYRDRVSQPQHF. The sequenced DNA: TGTGCCAGCAGCTACCGGGACAGGGTCTCTCAGCCCCAGCATTTT.